The 18 T cell receptor beta chains below come from one sample, sequenced in a study of T-cell memory formation after mild COVID-19. MiXCR, applied by TCRdb to the 5' RACE reads, yields one record per CDR3 protein. The sample comprises under 400,000 distinct CDR3 sequences, under 30% of which are singletons, and about 13% rests with the top ten. The material sequenced was PBMCs or a T cell subset sorted from them (not recorded which). These receptors were taken from an adult woman who had mild COVID-19 (a few samples of this study predate the infection). Cell type and time point are not known.

The chain recombines TRBV6-4 with TRBJ2-1, with no clear D. The V end lost 0 bases, the J end lost 3 bases, and 3 bases lay between the germline ends. The CDR3 extends over 13 amino acids. CDR1 and CDR2 from the germline V gene are MRHNA and SNTAGT. For the CDR3, the DNA is TGTGCCAGCAGTGACTCTGGCTACAATGAGCAGTTCTTC. Translated, it gives CASSDSGYNEQFF.

This clonotype came up a few times. The gene calls are TRBV5-1 and TRBJ2-7, with D possibly being TRBD2 (6 bases). Germline V lookup: CDR1 SGHRS, CDR2 YFSETQ. The CDR3 contains 14 residues. V was trimmed by 4 bases and J by 4 bases, leaving 15 bases between them. The CDR3 bases are TGCGCCAGCAGCCCCGGGACTTGGCCTTACGAGCAGTACTTC. Its translation is CASSPGTWPYEQYF. Using reference TRBV5-1 and TRBJ2-7 for the parts outside the CDR3, the full variable domain is KAGVTQTPRYLIKTRGQQVTLSCSPISGHRSVSWYQQTPGQGLQFLFEYFSETQRNKGNFPGRFSGRQFSNSRSEMNVSTLELGDSALYLCASSPGTWPYEQYFGPGTRLTVT.

V gene TRBV29-1 combines with J gene TRBJ2-5, with 9 bases aligning to TRBD1. CDR1 SQVTM and CDR2 ANQGSEA come from the germline V gene. The CDR3 is made up of 13 amino acids. With V trimmed by 8 bases and J by 5 bases, 9 bases remained unmatched. CDR3 loop: CSSATGGKETQYF. CDR3 sequence (DNA): TGCAGCAGCGCCACAGGGGGCAAGGAGACCCAGTACTTC.

This clonotype has just a few counts. The chain is built from TRBV5-1 and TRBJ2-2, with D uncertain. V lost 6 bases, J lost 0 bases, and 9 bases lay in between. The germline V gene has CDR1 SGHRS and CDR2 YFSETQ. There are 14 residues in the CDR3. CDR3 coding DNA: TGCGCCAGCATGGAGAGGTCGAACACCGGGGAGCTGTTTTTT. Translating it yields CASMERSNTGELFF.

Comments on this clonotype: Since a much larger clone is just one base distant, this may be a read error. V gene TRBV5-1 combines with J gene TRBJ2-5; D gene uncertain. The CDR3 totals 12 residues. Germline CDR1 SGHRS, CDR2 YFSETQ. The V and J ends lost 3 bases and 0 bases respectively, with 3 bases between them. The CDR3 DNA follows: TGCGCCAGCAGCTCGAACCAAGAGACCCAGTACTTC. This gives the protein CASSSNQETQYF.

The rearrangement joins TRBV5-1 to TRBJ1-1; D gene ambiguous. There are 15 residues in the CDR3. The germline V gene encodes CDR1 SGHRS and CDR2 YFSETQ. V was pared by 1 base and J by 0 bases, with 10 bases between. DNA of the CDR3: TGCGCCAGCAGCTTGAATGGGCCGATGAACACTGAAGCTTTCTTT. This codes for CASSLNGPMNTEAFF.

The chain joins TRBV7-9 to TRBJ1-1; D possibly corresponds to TRBD1 (5 bases). V lost 10 bases and J lost 0, with 9 bases in between. The CDR3 has 12 amino acids. Germline V gene lookup returns CDR1 SEHNR and CDR2 FQNEAQ (reference sequence). This CDR3 reads CATPTVNTEAFF. For the CDR3, the DNA is TGTGCCACCCCGACAGTGAACACTGAAGCTTTCTTT.

The chain employs TRBV29-1 and TRBJ2-7; no reliable D call. There are 14 residues in the CDR3. Germline CDR1 and CDR2: SQVTM and ANQGSEA. Trimming stripped 6 bases from V and 5 bases from J, with 20 bases between. This CDR3 is CSVSIRATNHEQYF. The CDR3 DNA follows: TGCAGCGTCTCTATCCGGGCCACCAACCACGAGCAGTACTTC.

The V call is TRBV27, the J call TRBJ2-4, with D tentatively TRBD1 (6 bases). This CDR3 contains 14 residues. CDR1 MNHEY and CDR2 SMNVEV come from the germline V gene (reference sequence). Trimming removed 3 bases at V and 6 bases at J, with 12 bases between. The CDR3 DNA is TGTGCCAGCAGTTTGGGGCAGGGGAGAAACATTCAGTACTTC. Protein product: CASSLGQGRNIQYF.

This clonotype was picked up a small number of times. The chain joins TRBV2 to TRBJ2-1, with D perhaps being TRBD1 or TRBD2 (5 bases each). The V gene's germline CDR1 is SNHLY and CDR2 FYNNEI. The CDR3 is 15 amino acids. Between the trimmed V and J ends, which lost 7 bases and 2 bases, there was a span of 15 bases. CDR3 region: CASKMQGTAYNEQFF. DNA for the CDR3: TGTGCCAGCAAAATGCAAGGGACGGCCTACAATGAGCAGTTCTTC.

The rearrangement uses TRBV27 and TRBJ2-7, with D unresolved. V gave up 5 bases and J gave up 3 bases, with 14 bases separating them. CDR1 and CDR2 (germline): MNHEY, SMNVEV (reference sequence). The CDR3 extends over 14 amino acids. The DNA of the CDR3 is TGTGCCAGCAGTGCAATAGGGCGGAACTACGAGCAGTACTTC. This translates into CASSAIGRNYEQYF.

This clonotype appeared once. The chain recombines TRBV9 with TRBJ2-1, with D tentatively TRBD1 (6 bases). The CDR3 covers 17 residues. CDR1 and CDR2 (germline): SGDLS, YYNGEE. Trimming removed 2 bases from V and 0 bases from J, with 15 bases in between. The CDR3 sequence: CASSVNRAASSYNEQFF. The CDR3 bases are TGTGCCAGCAGCGTCAACAGGGCGGCGAGCTCCTACAATGAGCAGTTCTTC.

DNA of the CDR3: TGCGCCAGCAAGCGTAGGGAGGGGCCCAACGAGCAGTACTTC. This gives the protein CASKRREGPNEQYF. The gene calls are TRBV5-1 and TRBJ2-7, with 7 bases identical to TRBD2. The germline gives CDR1 SGHRS, CDR2 YFSETQ. This CDR3 contains 14 residues. The ends lost 6 bases at V and 5 bases at J; junction bases unmatched: 11.

This clonotype came up a few times. Written as DNA, the CDR3 is TGTGCCAGCAGCTTAACGTCGGGGCTTGGGGCCAACGTCCTGACTTTC. Protein sequence: CASSLTSGLGANVLTF. The J gene is TRBJ2-6, the V gene TRBV7-3, with D perhaps being TRBD1 or TRBD2 (5 bases each). The CDR3 has 16 residues. Per the germline V gene, CDR1 is SGHTA and CDR2 is FQGTGA. The ends were cut back, 0 bases at V and 3 bases at J, with 9 bases in the middle.

This clonotype was counted only a few times. V is TRBV5-1 and J is TRBJ2-1; D unclear. Trimming shortened V by 0 bases and J by 0 bases, and 13 bases separated the two germline ends. The CDR3 totals 17 residues. Germline V lookup: CDR1 SGHRS, CDR2 YFSETQ. CDR3 loop: CASSLEGPRSSYNEQFF. The CDR3 coding sequence is TGCGCCAGCAGCTTGGAAGGTCCCAGGAGCTCCTACAATGAGCAGTTCTTC.

V is TRBV7-8 and J is TRBJ2-5, with 9 bases identical to TRBD2. CDR1 and CDR2 from the germline V gene are SGHVS and FQNEAQ. V trimming: 1 base; J trimming: 4 bases; junction bases outside the gene matches: 7. This CDR3 has 16 amino acids. CDR3 nucleotides: TGTGCCAGCAGCTTAGTCTTAGCGGGAGCGCCAGAGACCCAGTACTTC. Translated: CASSLVLAGAPETQYF. The full variable domain, with the rest looked up from reference TRBV7-8 and TRBJ2-5, is GAGVSQSPRYKVAKRGQDVALRCDPISGHVSLFWYQQALGQGPEFLTYFQNEAQLDKSGLPSDRFFAERPEGSVSTLKIQRTQQEDSAVYLCASSLVLAGAPETQYFGPGTRLLVL.

This sequence joins TRBV5-1 and TRBJ1-2, with TRBD1 matching 8 bases. CDR3 length equals 16 residues. V lost 3 bases and J lost 0; bases outside the gene matches: 7. CDR1 SGHRS and CDR2 YFSETQ come from the germline V gene. Here the CDR3 reads CASSSLGTGTNYGYTF. The CDR3 nucleotides are TGCGCCAGCAGCTCATTGGGGACAGGAACTAACTATGGCTACACCTTC.

This rearrangement joins TRBV4-3 to TRBJ2-5, with 7 positions matching TRBD2. Germline values: CDR1 LGHNA, CDR2 YSLEER. The CDR3 is 16 residues long. V dropped 0 bases and J dropped 5; count of bases not matched to a gene: 9. Here the CDR3 DNA reads TGCGCCAGCAGCCAAGATACGCATAGGCGGGAGGAGACCCAGTACTTC. Protein sequence: CASSQDTHRREETQYF.